The 15 T cell receptor beta chains below were found in one sample sequenced in a study of T cell changes during pregnancy in multiple sclerosis. The assay was immunoSEQ multiplex PCR, and TCRdb's table has in-frame clones only and misses some. The sample includes approximately 70,000 clones, about 91% of them seen just once. This specimen consisted of peripheral blood, obtained in the second trimester of pregnancy. Receptors were obtained from a female donor in good health, enrolled as a control in a pregnancy study.

The gene calls are TRBV28 and TRBJ2-7; 9 nucleotides agree with TRBD2. The V gene's germline CDR1 is MDHEN and CDR2 SYDVKM. Trimming took 5 bases from V and 4 from J; bases not matched to a gene: 9. CDR3 length: 15 residues. CDR3 residues: CASSVIAREGYEQYF. DNA for the CDR3: TGTGCCAGCAGTGTGATAGCGCGGGAGGGTTACGAGCAGTACTTC.

The V gene is TRBV7-2, the J gene TRBJ2-6; D possibly corresponds to TRBD1 (5 bases). This CDR3 is built from 14 residues. CDR1 is SGHTA and CDR2 is FQGNSA in the germline V gene. V was cut by 5 bases and J by 2 bases, with 7 bases left in between. The CDR3 DNA follows: TGTGCCAGCAGCCCCAGGGCTGGGGCCAACGTCCTGACTTTC. Protein product: CASSPRAGANVLTF.

This chain connects TRBV6-4 to TRBJ2-3; 11 bases match TRBD2. Germline V gene sequence: CDR1 MRHNA, CDR2 SNTAGT. V dropped 0 bases and J dropped 5; count of bases not matched to a gene: 4. The CDR3 sequence is 16 residues long. Here the CDR3 DNA reads TGTGCCAGCAGTGACTCCGGGACTAGCGGTGTAGATACGCAGTATTTT. Translation: CASSDSGTSGVDTQYF.

The chain uses TRBV6-5 and TRBJ2-2; unclear D gene. V gave up 7 bases and J gave up 2 bases, with 14 bases separating them. This CDR3 has 15 amino acids. The V gene's germline CDR1 is MNHEY and CDR2 SVGAGI. Written as DNA, the CDR3 is TGTGCCAGCACCCCCCTTTCAGAAAACACCGGGGAGCTGTTTTTT. The encoded protein is CASTPLSENTGELFF.

Here the CDR3 reads CASSLPGTGNNEQYF. CDR3 sequence (DNA): TGTGCCAGCAGCTTGCCGGGGACAGGGAACAACGAGCAGTACTTC. The chain combines TRBV5-8 with TRBJ2-7, with 9 nucleotides matching TRBD1. Germline CDR1 SGHTS, CDR2 YDEGEE. The CDR3 totals 15 residues. V shed 1 base, J shed 5 bases, and the junction held 7 bases outside the gene matches.

The chain carries TRBV7-9 and TRBJ2-3; 7 bases align to TRBD2. Trimming at V came to 4 bases and at J to 0 bases, leaving 16 bases not matched to a gene. This CDR3 has 19 residues. The germline V gene has CDR1 SEHNR and CDR2 FQNEAQ (reference sequence). The CDR3 nucleotides read TGTGCCAGCAGCTCCCCCCGGGACTACGGGGCGCTTAGCACAGATACGCAGTATTTT. Protein sequence: CASSSPRDYGALSTDTQYF.

V gene TRBV28 combines with J gene TRBJ1-6, with D maybe TRBD1 (6 bases). The V and J ends lost 3 bases and 7 bases respectively, with 10 bases between them. The CDR3 has 14 amino acids. Per germline, CDR1 MDHEN and CDR2 SYDVKM. In DNA, the CDR3 is TGTGCCAGCAGTTTGAGACAGGTCAATTCACCCCTCCACTTT. Residues: CASSLRQVNSPLHF.

The chain carries TRBV5-5 and TRBJ2-7; 9 bases are shared with TRBD1. The V gene end was trimmed by 4 bases and the J gene end by 3 bases; junction bases not matched to a gene: 11. Germline V lookup: CDR1 SGHKS, CDR2 YYEKEE (reference sequence). The CDR3 loop spans 16 amino acids. DNA for the CDR3: TGTGCCAGCAGCCCGGACCCGGGACAGGGACACTACGAGCAGTACTTC. Translated: CASSPDPGQGHYEQYF.

The chain carries TRBV2 and TRBJ1-5; D unresolved. The length of the CDR3 is 13 residues. The V end was cut by 6 bases, the J end by 0 bases, with 6 bases between. Germline CDR1 is SNHLY and CDR2 is FYNNEI. The CDR3 DNA is TGTGCCAGCAGACGGGATAGCAATCAGCCCCAGCATTTT. Encoded protein: CASRRDSNQPQHF.

This clone has a single count. This chain links TRBV27 with TRBJ2-3; D may be TRBD2 (5 bases). This CDR3 has 12 residues. Trimming shortened V by 6 bases and J by 8 bases, and 12 bases separated the two germline ends. Germline CDR1 and CDR2: MNHEY and SMNVEV (reference sequence). The CDR3 DNA follows: TGTGCCAGCAGCCCGGGAAGCCGTACGCAGTATTTT. Amino acids: CASSPGSRTQYF.

The chain has TRBV7-2 and TRBJ2-5, with 10 positions matching TRBD2. J gave up 4 bases and V 5 bases, and 4 bases lay outside the gene matches. The germline CDR1 and CDR2 sequences are SGHTA and FQGNSA. The CDR3 contains 14 residues. CDR3 residues: CASSQTSGVETQYF. DNA of the CDR3: TGTGCCAGCAGCCAAACTAGCGGGGTAGAGACCCAGTACTTC.

The chain joins TRBV7-6 to TRBJ2-7; D gene unclear. The CDR3 has 11 residues. Germline V gene data show CDR1 as SGHVS and CDR2 as FNYEAQ. V gave up 5 bases and J gave up 2 bases, with 4 bases separating them. The CDR3 protein is CASSLTYEQYF. CDR3 nucleotides: TGTGCCAGCAGCCTTACCTACGAGCAGTACTTC.

The chain is built from TRBV15 and TRBJ2-3; perhaps TRBD1 as D (6 bases). Trimming took 0 bases from V and 1 from J, leaving 14 bases between them. This CDR3 has 17 residues. From germline, CDR1 is LNHNV and CDR2 YYDKDF (reference sequence). The CDR3 spells CATSRDATGFGTDTQYF. The CDR3, as DNA: TGTGCCACCAGCAGAGATGCTACAGGGTTCGGCACAGATACGCAGTATTTT.

The chain recombines TRBV5-6 with TRBJ2-6; D unclear. The CDR3 covers 16 residues. CDR1 SGHDT and CDR2 YYEEEE come from the germline V gene. Trimming left V 2 bases short and J 4 bases short, with 13 bases between. The CDR3 region is CASSLPGLGGANVLTF. The CDR3 DNA reads as TGTGCCAGCAGCTTACCAGGCCTCGGCGGGGCCAACGTCCTGACTTTC.

V and J are TRBV27 and TRBJ1-3; no clear D. This CDR3 region has 14 residues. The germline V and J ends were trimmed by 7 bases and 1 base, with 11 bases remaining between them. The germline CDR1 and CDR2 sequences are MNHEY and SMNVEV (reference sequence). The DNA for the CDR3 is TGTGCCAGCAAACGGGGAGGTTCTGGAAACACCATATATTTT. Its translation: CASKRGGSGNTIYF.